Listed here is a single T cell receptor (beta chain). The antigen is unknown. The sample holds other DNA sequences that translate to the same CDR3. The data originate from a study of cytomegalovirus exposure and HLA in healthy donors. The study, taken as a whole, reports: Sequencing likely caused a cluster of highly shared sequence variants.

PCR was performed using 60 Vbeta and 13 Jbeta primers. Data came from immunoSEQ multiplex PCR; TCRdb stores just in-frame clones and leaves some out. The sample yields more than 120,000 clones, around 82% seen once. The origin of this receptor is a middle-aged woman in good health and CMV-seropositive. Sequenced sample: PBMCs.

CDR3 residues: CASSQGAGTEAFF. The CDR3 nucleotides read TGTGCCAGCTCACAGGGGGCGGGCACTGAAGCTTTCTTT. The chain links TRBV18 to TRBJ1-1; TRBD1 matches 7 bases. The CDR3 consists of 13 residues. Germline V gene lookup returns CDR1 KGHSH and CDR2 LQKENI. The V and J ends lost 4 bases and 4 bases, in that order; junction bases with no gene match: 3.